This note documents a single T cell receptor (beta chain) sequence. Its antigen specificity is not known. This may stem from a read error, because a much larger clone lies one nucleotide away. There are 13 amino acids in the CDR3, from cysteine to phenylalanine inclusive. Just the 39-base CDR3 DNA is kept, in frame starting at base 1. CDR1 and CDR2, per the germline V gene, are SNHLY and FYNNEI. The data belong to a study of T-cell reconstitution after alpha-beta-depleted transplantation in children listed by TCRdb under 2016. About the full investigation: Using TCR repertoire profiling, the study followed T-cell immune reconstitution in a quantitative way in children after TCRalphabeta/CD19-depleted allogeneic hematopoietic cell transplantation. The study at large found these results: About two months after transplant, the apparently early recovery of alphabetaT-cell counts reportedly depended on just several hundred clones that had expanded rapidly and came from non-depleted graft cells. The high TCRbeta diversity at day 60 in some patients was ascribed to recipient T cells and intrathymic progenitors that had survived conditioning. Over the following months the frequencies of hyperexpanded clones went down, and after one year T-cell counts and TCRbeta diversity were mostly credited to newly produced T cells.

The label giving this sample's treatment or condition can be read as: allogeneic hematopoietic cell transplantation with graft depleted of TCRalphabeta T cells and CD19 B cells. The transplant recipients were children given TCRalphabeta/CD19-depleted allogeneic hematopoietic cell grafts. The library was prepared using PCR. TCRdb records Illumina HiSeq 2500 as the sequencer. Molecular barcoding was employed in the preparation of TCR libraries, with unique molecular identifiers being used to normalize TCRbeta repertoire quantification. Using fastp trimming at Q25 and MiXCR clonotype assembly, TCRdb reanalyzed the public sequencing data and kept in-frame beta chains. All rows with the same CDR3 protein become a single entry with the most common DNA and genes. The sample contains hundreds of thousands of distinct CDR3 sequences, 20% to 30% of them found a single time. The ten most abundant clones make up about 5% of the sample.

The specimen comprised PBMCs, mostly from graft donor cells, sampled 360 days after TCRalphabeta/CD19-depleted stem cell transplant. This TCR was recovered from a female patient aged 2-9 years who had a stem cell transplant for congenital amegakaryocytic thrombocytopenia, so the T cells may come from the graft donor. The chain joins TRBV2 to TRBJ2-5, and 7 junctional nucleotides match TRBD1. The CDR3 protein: CASRDSNQETHYF. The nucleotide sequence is TGTGCCAGCCGGGACAGCAACCAAGAGACCCATTACTTC. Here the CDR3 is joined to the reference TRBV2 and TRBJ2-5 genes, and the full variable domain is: EPEVTQTPSHQVTQMGQEVILRCVPISNHLYFYWYRQILGQKVEFLVSFYNNEISEKSEIFDDQFSVERPDGSNFTLKIRSTKLEDSAMYFCASRDSNQETHYFGPGTRLLVL.